This T cell receptor (beta chain) comes out of a study of cytomegalovirus exposure and HLA in healthy donors (dated by TCRdb to about 2017). Some background on the complete study: An earlier analysis of some 500 of the donors reported 250 to 350 Gb of sequence data and around 110 million unique TCR beta sequences from roughly 200 million T cells. The study aimed to test whether signatures of past pathogen exposure could be identified by cataloging public T cell receptors. All discovery cohort repertoires had been generated on a single sequencing platform. Alongside the repertoire data, information on donor age, sex, ethnicity and CMV serostatus was compiled. A later genetic analysis took genome-wide SNP genotypes for 398 of the 666 donors and used that subset as a discovery cohort. High-throughput TCR immunosequencing, statistical association of individual TCRs with disease status, and machine learning were combined to predict cytomegalovirus infection status. Both class I and class II loci were covered by HLA typing, at four-digit resolution. An early release covering roughly 640 HLA-typed donors comprised roughly 300 gigabases of sequencing data and 65 million to 100 million unique TCR sequences. Along with the approximately 700-subject first cohort, a separate validation cohort of approximately 110 different subjects was used. The later analysis used no new phenotypic data to find candidate immune exposures, relying instead on TCR beta sequences and their occurrence across donors. An earlier analysis of some 600 of the donors applied high-throughput TCR beta sequencing to assess whether each TCR beta V gene segment acted as functional or pseudogenic. Among the approximately 400 genotyped donors, around 81% belonged to the genetic ancestry cluster associated with self-reported Caucasian donors. The T cell repertoires of under 700 subjects were profiled by immunosequencing and related to cytomegalovirus serostatus. Typing coverage differed by locus: A, B, C, DRB1 and DQB1 were typed in roughly 620-640 donors, DQA1 in roughly 510, DPA1 in 606, and DPB1 in approximately 450. A later analysis re-examined previously published TCR beta repertoires from about 670 donors and added high-resolution HLA genotyping to investigate patterns of TCR occurrence. Several DR-DQ haplotypes were handled as single units for association and clustering because linkage in the cohort was strong. Among 398 genotyped donors of the cohort, an average of approximately 200,000 unique TCR beta nucleotide sequences was sequenced per donor, of which 15% to 20% were non-productive.

Receptors were amplified or captured by the immunoSEQ multiplex PCR assay. A mixture of 60 forward primers for TCR Vbeta segments and 13 reverse primers for TCR Jbeta segments was used in the multiplex PCR. A multiplex PCR assay on genomic DNA amplified the CDR3 region of rearranged TCR beta genes. The Illumina HiSeq System was used to sequence the amplified TCR beta libraries as 87-base-pair reads. The study's processing was this. Across the 670 or so repertoires, a later analysis counted 78 million or so unique TCR beta chains, around 10 million of which were shared by at least two donors. To remove PCR and sequencing errors, raw reads were error-corrected and collapsed into unique sequences using a nearest-neighbor algorithm that merged closely related sequences. CDR3 sequences were aligned to IMGT reference sequences to assign V, D and J gene segments. For a sequence to be retained, a match of at least six nucleotides was required to both a V gene segment and a J gene segment. A rearrangement was called productive if the CDR3 had no stop codons and remained in frame with V and J, and every other rearrangement was called non-productive. Following IMGT convention, CDR3 was defined as the stretch from the second conserved V-encoded cysteine to the conserved J-encoded phenylalanine. The earlier analysis of 500 to 650 of the donors excluded any sequence lacking an unambiguous match to a single V gene segment. In an earlier analysis of several hundred of the donors, V segments were called functional above 56.7% productive rearrangements and were called segregating when the between-donor standard deviation exceeded 5%. A statistical classification framework was developed to diagnose cytomegalovirus status using the catalog of TCR beta chain sequences. A later analysis assigned V and J genes by comparing TCR nucleotide sequences with IMGT/GENE-DB human TR gene sequences. Using the TCRdist pipeline, a later analysis assigned CDR3 sequences along with most-parsimonious VDJ recombination scenarios. In a later analysis, each TCR beta chain was defined by its CDR3 amino acid sequence together with its V-gene family, and reads without a unique V-gene family were excluded. As a way to deal with suspected cross-contamination and a sequencing artifact, a later analysis dropped 450 to 700 nucleotide sequences that were highly shared and had low generation probability. In a later analysis, a clonal expansion index was calculated for each public chain from normalized within-repertoire ranks of inferred template counts. Generation probabilities in a later analysis came from a VDJ recombination model fitted to out-of-frame rearrangements, and those results were checked against IGoR. A later analysis scored TCR-TCR, TCR-HLA and TCR-CMV co-occurrence with hypergeometric tests, applying a repertoire-size bias correction to TCR pairs. False discovery rates were estimated in a later analysis by permuting HLA or CMV assignments 20 times. In a later analysis, co-occurring TCRs were grouped using DBSCAN, with TCRdist sequence similarity added in when clustering inside HLA-allele-positive subsets. Co-occurrence clustering excluded repertoires with fewer than 30,000 or more than 120,000 public chains, plus five with anomalous nucleotide sharing. TCRdb provides this immuneACCESS table in a form limited to in-frame rearrangements. Some clones are lacking; in checked studies, under half of them reflect an unresolved V gene, and why the rest are absent is not known. V and J calls and clone size are those listed in that table; D and trimming were worked out from the DNA. This sample has approximately 150,000 clones in its table, and approximately 72% of those were observed once. Together, the top ten hold approximately 1.5% of the sample.

The paper as a whole reports these results and caveats: The 87-base-pair reads could not distinguish some IMGT-functional V segments, including TRBV6-2 and TRBV6-3, so those segments were excluded. In a later genetic analysis, fewer N-insertions in productive TCRs were reported among donors in an Asian-associated ancestry cluster than the roughly 670-donor mean. In a later analysis, TCR association rates were found to vary across HLA loci, with the most associated TCRs seen for DRB1 alleles and the fewest for HLA-C alleles. Three of the identified cytomegalovirus-associated TCR beta chains were confirmed in vitro to be specific for cytomegalovirus antigens. The sequencing pipeline was judged likely to have produced a cluster of highly shared sequence variants as a technical artifact. In a later analysis, most CMV-associated TCR beta chains were found to appear HLA-restricted, with HLA associations seemingly driven largely by CMV exposure. Immune exposure information for the cohort was limited to CMV serostatus. A further reported finding was that TCR beta sequences accurately predicted the HLA-A and HLA-B alleles for most subjects in the first cohort. Correlated functional status among segregating V segments might reflect linkage disequilibrium, but an unknown experimental factor could not be ruled out. Assigning TCR associations to individual alleles was difficult when HLA alleles, especially DR and DQ, strongly co-occurred. This cohort had only TCR beta chains sequenced, and the lack of alpha or paired-chain data limited which features could be detected. Broadly in line with IMGT annotations, most TCR beta V segments showed up in productive rearrangements about 90% or about 30% of the time in an earlier analysis of 450 to 600 of the donors. The classifier was reported to diagnose cytomegalovirus status with high specificity and sensitivity in both the original and validation cohorts. Because some donors lacked HLA typing at each locus, the association tests relied only on the typed subset. Most TCR sequences were observed very rarely across donors, whereas some public TCRs were present in many individuals. Sequencing depth was assumed to be roughly uniform across donors in the presence/absence analyses, though that assumption may not hold. Several of the top co-occurrence clusters appeared to be linked to parvovirus B19, influenza, CMV and Epstein-Barr virus, according to a later analysis. It was suggested by the authors that the approach could potentially be generalized to other disease states and immunological phenotypes. In a later analysis, 16,951 TCR beta sequences were associated with specific HLA alleles at a false discovery rate of 0.05. A total of 150 to 200 TCR beta chains were listed by the study as associated with cytomegalovirus. Because counts were too low, around 18 rarely observed V segments, including chromosome 9 orphons, were left out of the earlier analysis of about 620 of the donors. A later genetic analysis associated a missense DCLRE1C variant with V-gene and J-gene trimming of TCR beta chains, and an independent cohort replicated the association. Compared with equally common non-associated chains, HLA-associated TCR beta chains in a later analysis were more clonally expanded and had lower generation probabilities.

Of note for this clone: Its binding antigen is unknown. No base quality values were provided; no much bigger clone lies one nucleotide off.

For this chain, trimming is 6 bases at the V end and 0 bases at the J end, and the number of junction bases without a gene match is 7. From the cysteine through the phenylalanine, the CDR3 covers 16 amino acids. Only the CDR3 part of the read is kept: 48 bases, read in frame from the first base. The germline V gene encodes CDR1 LNHDA and CDR2 SQIVND (reference sequence). The cohort was made up of hundreds of healthy bone marrow donors. At the time of sampling, all cohort members were nominally healthy, though unrecorded immune exposures were likely present. The donor tested CMV seronegative and was one of the 352 seronegative cohort members. A peripheral blood sample was provided by each donor, and peripheral blood mononuclear cells were used for TCR beta sequencing. The Qiagen DNeasy Blood Extraction Kit was used to extract genomic DNA from the blood cell samples.

The receptor chain draws on TRBV19 and TRBJ1-1; 10 bases in the junction line up with TRBD1. The TCR originated in a man between 45 and 60 years old in good health and CMV-seronegative. Sequencing was performed on PBMCs. The DNA sequence follows: TGTGCCAGTAGCCTATTGACAGGGGGCGTGAACACTGAAGCTTTCTTT. Its translation is CASSLLTGGVNTEAFF.